Following are 21 T cell receptor beta chains from one sample sequenced in a study of beta chain features in type 1 diabetes. Expressed TCRB transcripts were sequenced because the entire RNA isolate underwent reverse transcription. Libraries were prepared by immunoSEQ multiplex PCR; TCRdb keeps only in-frame clonotypes and omits some of them. The data contain about 360,000 clones, roughly 12% of them singletons. Material: naive CD4+ T cells from blood. Every receptor here comes from a man younger than 30 in good health.

This clone showed up just a few times. The genes are TRBV19 and TRBJ2-2; a possible D gene is TRBD2 (5 bases). This CDR3 is 13 amino acids long. Trimming took off 7 bases at V and 8 bases at J, with 14 bases between the two ends. Per germline, CDR1 LNHDA and CDR2 SQIVND (reference sequence). The CDR3 protein is CASTTVRAGELFF. The CDR3 DNA reads as TGTGCCAGTACTACCGTGAGGGCTGGGGAGCTGTTTTTT.

The sample holds a few counts of this clone. CDR3 residues: CASSRPGQRAQTQYF. Written as DNA, the CDR3 is TGTGCCAGCAGTCGCCCGGGACAGCGCGCACAGACCCAGTACTTC. The chain links TRBV28 to TRBJ2-5, with 7 bases lining up with TRBD1. The length of the CDR3 is 15 residues. CDR1 is MDHEN and CDR2 is SYDVKM in the germline V gene. V was clipped by 5 bases and J by 6 bases; unmatched bases: 12.

The gene calls are TRBV4-1 and TRBJ2-7, with TRBD1 matching over 7 bases. The CDR3 has 17 amino acids. Germline V gene sequence: CDR1 MGHRA, CDR2 YSYEKL. With 1 base clipped from V and 4 bases from J, the junction kept 13 bases outside the gene matches. CDR3 nucleotides: TGCGCCAGCAGCCAAGGCCTCGACAGGGATCAGCCGTACGAGCAGTACTTC. It specifies CASSQGLDRDQPYEQYF.

This clone was seen many times. The J gene is TRBJ2-7, the V gene TRBV4-2; D may be TRBD2 (5 bases). The CDR3 covers 15 residues. Germline lookup yields CDR1 LGHNA and CDR2 YNFKEQ. Trimming pared 6 bases from V and 3 bases from J, leaving 18 bases between. CDR3 amino acids: CASSLTRGPYYEQYF. The CDR3 DNA is TGTGCCAGCAGTCTTACACGGGGTCCCTACTACGAGCAGTACTTC.

The chain has TRBV5-4 and TRBJ2-3; D possibly corresponds to TRBD2 (7 bases). CDR3 length: 19 amino acids. Per germline, CDR1 SGHNT and CDR2 YYREEE (reference sequence). V lost 0 bases and J lost 6, with 26 bases in between. CDR3 in amino acids: CASSLAGATSWFLMDTQYF. DNA for the CDR3: TGTGCCAGCAGCTTGGCGGGGGCGACTAGCTGGTTTCTGATGGATACGCAGTATTTT.

This clone was detected only a few times. This chain uses TRBV9 with TRBJ2-1; 7 nucleotides agree with TRBD2. The CDR3 runs 17 residues. V trimming: 0 bases; J trimming: 8 bases; junction bases outside the gene matches: 14. Germline CDR1 SGDLS, CDR2 YYNGEE. This CDR3 reads CASSVGSSGVIGDEQFF. The DNA of the CDR3 is TGTGCCAGCAGCGTAGGGTCTAGCGGAGTGATAGGCGATGAGCAGTTCTTC.

This clone has a handful of counts. This chain links TRBV4-3 with TRBJ2-2; D unclear. Trimming shortened V by 0 bases and J by 5 bases, and 13 bases separated the two germline ends. The CDR3 sequence is 16 residues long. Germline V CDR1 and CDR2: LGHNA, YSLEER. CDR3 bases: TGCGCCAGCAGCCAAGAGCCCGGTCTCCCAACCGGGGAGCTGTTTTTT. Translated: CASSQEPGLPTGELFF.

This clone has more than one count but fewer than ten. V and J are TRBV5-6 and TRBJ1-2, with D hard to call. CDR3 size: 13 residues. V shed 1 base and J shed 4 bases, with 8 bases lying between them. Germline V gives CDR1 SGHDT, CDR2 YYEEEE. The CDR3 DNA reads TGTGCCAGCAGCTTGTACAGACGCTATGGCTACACCTTC. Protein sequence: CASSLYRRYGYTF. Based on the CDR3 plus reference TRBV5-6 and TRBJ1-2, the full variable domain is DAGVTQSPTHLIKTRGQQVTLRCSPKSGHDTVSWYQQALGQGPQFIFQYYEEEERQRGNFPDRFSGHQFPNYSSELNVNALLLGDSALYLCASSLYRRYGYTFGSGTRLTVV.

The chain couples TRBV7-2 to TRBJ2-6, with D perhaps matching TRBD1 (5 bases). Germline CDR1 SGHTA, CDR2 FQGNSA. V shed 4 bases and J shed 4 bases, with 14 bases lying between them. CDR3 length equals 16 residues. The CDR3 DNA follows: TGTGCCAGCAGCTCCGTGGCAGGGTCCGGGGCCAACGTCCTGACTTTC. It codes for CASSSVAGSGANVLTF.

V and J are TRBV28 and TRBJ1-6; 11 nucleotides align to TRBD1. The ends lost 4 bases at V and 9 bases at J; junction bases unmatched: 8. The CDR3 covers 16 residues. From germline, CDR1 is MDHEN and CDR2 SYDVKM. The CDR3 region is CASSSGTGGGVSPLHF. CDR3 nucleotides: TGTGCCAGCAGTTCCGGGACAGGGGGAGGGGTTTCACCCCTCCACTTT.

The chain links TRBV2 to TRBJ2-1; 15 bases map to TRBD2. The germline V gene has CDR1 SNHLY and CDR2 FYNNEI. With V trimmed by 6 bases and J by 7 bases, 1 base remained unmatched. The CDR3 spans 14 residues. The CDR3 sequence: CASRGTSGRNEQFF. The CDR3 DNA sequence: TGTGCCAGCAGGGGGACTAGCGGGAGGAATGAGCAGTTCTTC.

The chain couples TRBV7-2 to TRBJ1-2, with 7 bases aligning to TRBD1. V shed 11 bases, J shed 6 bases, and the junction held 3 bases outside the gene matches. The CDR3 has 10 residues. Germline-derived CDR1 and CDR2 are SGHTA and FQGNSA. Here the CDR3 DNA reads TGTGCCCCCGACAGGGATGGCTACACCTTC. Its protein product is CAPDRDGYTF.

The rearrangement joins TRBV19 to TRBJ2-3, with TRBD1 matching over 7 bases. V trimming: 1 base; J trimming: 3 bases; junction bases outside the gene matches: 4. Germline values: CDR1 LNHDA, CDR2 SQIVND (reference sequence). The CDR3 spans 15 residues. CDR3 loop: CASSIAAGGTDTQYF. CDR3 in DNA: TGTGCCAGTAGTATAGCCGCAGGGGGAACAGATACGCAGTATTTT.

The chain uses TRBV6-1 and TRBJ2-5, with a weak D call TRBD2 (5 bases). Germline V gives CDR1 MNHNS, CDR2 SASEGT. The CDR3 has 11 amino acids. Trimming removed 5 bases from V and 7 bases from J, with 8 bases in between. DNA for the CDR3: TGTGCCAGCAGTTACGAGGGGACCCAGTACTTC. This codes for CASSYEGTQYF.

The J gene is TRBJ1-1, the V gene TRBV4-2; D is ambiguous. V lost 0 bases to trimming and J lost 4 bases, with 12 bases between them. The germline V gene encodes CDR1 LGHNA and CDR2 YNFKEQ. The CDR3 spans 15 residues. CDR3 nucleotides: TGTGCCAGCAGCCAAGAAACCCCGGGAAGCACTGAAGCTTTCTTT. Translation: CASSQETPGSTEAFF.

This clone was detected only a few times. The rearrangement uses TRBV5-1 and TRBJ2-5; 10 bases map to TRBD2. The CDR3 extends over 15 amino acids. From germline, CDR1 is SGHRS and CDR2 YFSETQ. Trimming cost V 5 bases and J 5 bases; bases outside gene matches: 9. CDR3 in amino acids: CASRLASGGVETQYF. The CDR3 region has the DNA TGCGCCAGCAGGCTGGCTAGCGGGGGCGTCGAGACCCAGTACTTC.

CDR3 nucleotides: TGTGCCAGCAGTCCCACGGGGGACTCCTACAATGAGCAGTTCTTC. Encoded protein: CASSPTGDSYNEQFF. The chain carries TRBV28 and TRBJ2-1, with TRBD2 as a possible D gene (6 bases). The CDR3 runs to 15 residues. V was clipped by 5 bases and J by 0 bases, with 11 bases between them. Germline CDR1 is MDHEN and CDR2 is SYDVKM.

This chain uses TRBV10-3 with TRBJ2-7; 7 bases line up with TRBD1. Per the germline V gene, CDR1 is ENHRY and CDR2 is SYGVKD. After removal of 6 bases from V and 3 bases from J, the junction contained 5 bases not matched to a gene. The CDR3 consists of 13 residues. The CDR3 DNA sequence: TGTGCCATCAGAAAGACAGGGAGCTACGAGCAGTACTTC. Translating it yields CAIRKTGSYEQYF.

A few counts support this clone. The chain has TRBV25-1 and TRBJ2-3; a weak D match, TRBD2 (6 bases). V shed 0 bases and J shed 0 bases, with 16 bases lying between them. From germline, CDR1 is MGHDK and CDR2 SYGVNS. The CDR3 contains 18 residues. The DNA for the CDR3 is TGTGCCAGCAGTGAATATGGCCCCGCTAGCGCGAGCACAGATACGCAGTATTTT. Translating gives CASSEYGPASASTDTQYF.

The chain carries TRBV18 and TRBJ1-2; 7 bases match TRBD1. The V segment lost 3 bases and the J segment 4 bases; nucleotides outside the gene matches: 11. Per the germline V gene, CDR1 is KGHSH and CDR2 is LQKENI. This CDR3 has 16 amino acids. The CDR3 coding sequence is TGTGCCAGCTCACCGCTCAGGGACAGCGGTTTCTATGGCTACACCTTC. Translated, it gives CASSPLRDSGFYGYTF.

A few counts support this clone. CDR3 in amino acids: CASSGGVTSGANVLTF. The CDR3 DNA sequence: TGTGCCAGCAGTGGGGGGGTGACCTCTGGGGCCAACGTCCTGACTTTC. The chain couples TRBV27 to TRBJ2-6; 7 positions match TRBD2. Germline V CDR1 and CDR2: MNHEY, SMNVEV (reference sequence). The CDR3 runs to 16 residues. V was clipped by 5 bases and J by 0 bases; unmatched bases: 4.